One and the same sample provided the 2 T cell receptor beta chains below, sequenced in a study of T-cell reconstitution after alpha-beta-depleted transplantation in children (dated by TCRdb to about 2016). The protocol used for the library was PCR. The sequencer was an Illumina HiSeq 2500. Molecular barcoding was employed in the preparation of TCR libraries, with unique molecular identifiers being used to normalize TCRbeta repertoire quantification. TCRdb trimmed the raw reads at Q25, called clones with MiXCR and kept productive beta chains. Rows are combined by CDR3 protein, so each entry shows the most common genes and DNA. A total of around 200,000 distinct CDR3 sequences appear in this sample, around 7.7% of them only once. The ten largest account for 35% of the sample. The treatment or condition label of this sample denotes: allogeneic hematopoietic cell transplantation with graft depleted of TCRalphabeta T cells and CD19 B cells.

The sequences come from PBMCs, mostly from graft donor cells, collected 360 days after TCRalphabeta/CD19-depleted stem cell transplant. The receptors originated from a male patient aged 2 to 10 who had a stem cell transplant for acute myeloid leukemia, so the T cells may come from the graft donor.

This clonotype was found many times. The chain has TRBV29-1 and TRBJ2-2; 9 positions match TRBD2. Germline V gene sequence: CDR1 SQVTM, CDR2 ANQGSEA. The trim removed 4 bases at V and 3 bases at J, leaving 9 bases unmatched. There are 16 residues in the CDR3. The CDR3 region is CSVVGNSGRYTGELFF. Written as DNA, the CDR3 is TGCAGCGTTGTGGGAAATAGCGGGAGATACACCGGGGAGCTGTTTTTT.

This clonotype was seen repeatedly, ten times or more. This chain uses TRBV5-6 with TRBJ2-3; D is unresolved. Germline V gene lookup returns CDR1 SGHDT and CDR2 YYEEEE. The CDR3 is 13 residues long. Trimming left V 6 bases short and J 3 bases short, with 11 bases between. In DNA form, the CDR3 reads TGTGCCAGCACCTCAACCCTGACAGATACGCAGTATTTT. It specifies CASTSTLTDTQYF.